The text below deals with one TCR beta chain. Germline V gives CDR1 SGHDT, CDR2 YYEEEE. The CDR3 is made up of 17 amino acids. J lost 8 bases, V lost 1 base, and 15 bases had no gene match. The sample originates from a study of blood T cell repertoires in COVID-19. Whole-study context: Some COVID-19 samples were acute and others convalescent; all came from the United States, Italy and Spain. T cells, B-cell-depleted T cells, or PBMCs supplied cDNA or gDNA.

Profiled with immunoSEQ multiplex PCR; TCRdb holds only in-frame clones, not every one. The data show fewer than 500,000 clones, approximately 86% seen once. The clonotype originates from a woman aged 18-29 years who had recovered from COVID-19. The sequenced sample consisted of PBMCs or T cells enriched from blood (not recorded which). The rearrangement joins TRBV5-6 to TRBJ1-2, with 9 bases fitting TRBD1. CDR3 residues: CASSLLVGDREILGYTF. CDR3 bases: TGTGCCAGCAGCTTGTTGGTGGGGGACAGGGAGATTCTCGGCTACACCTTC.